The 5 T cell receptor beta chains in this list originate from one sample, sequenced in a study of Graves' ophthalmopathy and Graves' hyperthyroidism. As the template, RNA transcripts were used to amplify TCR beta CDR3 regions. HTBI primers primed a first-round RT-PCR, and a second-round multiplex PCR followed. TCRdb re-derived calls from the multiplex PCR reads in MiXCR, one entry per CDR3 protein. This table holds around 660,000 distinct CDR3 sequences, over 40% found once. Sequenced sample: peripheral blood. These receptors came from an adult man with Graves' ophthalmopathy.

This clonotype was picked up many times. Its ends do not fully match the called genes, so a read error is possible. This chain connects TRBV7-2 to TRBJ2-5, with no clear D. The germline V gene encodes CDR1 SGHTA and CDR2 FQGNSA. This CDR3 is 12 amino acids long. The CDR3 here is CASSSGQVTQYF. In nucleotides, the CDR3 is TGTGCCAGCAGTTCCGGGCAAGTGACCCAGTACTTC.

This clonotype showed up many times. CDR3 sequence reads: CASSRDRVQPQHF. CDR3 bases: TGTGCCAGCAGCCGGGACAGGGTTCAGCCCCAGCATTTT. The chain recombines TRBV7-2 with TRBJ1-5; 9 positions agree with TRBD1. Germline CDR1 is SGHTA and CDR2 is FQGNSA. The CDR3 spans 13 residues. V shed 5 bases, J shed 6 bases, and the junction held 2 bases outside the gene matches.

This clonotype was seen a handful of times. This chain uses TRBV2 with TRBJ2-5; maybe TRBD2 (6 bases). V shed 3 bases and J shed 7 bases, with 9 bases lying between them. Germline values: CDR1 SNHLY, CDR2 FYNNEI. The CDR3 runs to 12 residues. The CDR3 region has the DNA TGTGCCAGCAGTGATCTGGGGGGGACCCAGTACTTC. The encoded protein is CASSDLGGTQYF.

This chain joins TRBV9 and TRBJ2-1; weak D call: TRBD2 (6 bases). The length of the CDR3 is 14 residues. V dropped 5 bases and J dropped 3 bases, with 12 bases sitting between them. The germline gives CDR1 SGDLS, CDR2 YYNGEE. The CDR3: CASRYSGLYNEQFF. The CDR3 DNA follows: TGTGCCAGCAGATATAGCGGACTCTACAATGAGCAGTTCTTC.

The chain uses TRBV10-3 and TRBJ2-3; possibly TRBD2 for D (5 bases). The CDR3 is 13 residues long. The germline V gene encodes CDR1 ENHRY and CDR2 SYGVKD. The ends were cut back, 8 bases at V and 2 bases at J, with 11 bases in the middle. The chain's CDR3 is CAIGGSNTDTQYF. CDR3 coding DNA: TGTGCCATCGGAGGAAGCAACACAGATACGCAGTATTTT.